The sequence of this T cell receptor beta chain was determined in a study of blood T cell repertoires in COVID-19. Study context: There were acute and convalescent COVID-19 samples, and they came from the United States, Italy and Spain. PBMCs, B-cell-depleted T cells, or T cells provided the cDNA or gDNA that made up the material.

Source study methods: The assay estimated nucleated cells by amplifying reference gene primers. TCRdb's table, derived via immunoSEQ multiplex PCR, lists solely in-frame clones and lacks some. That table is the source of V, J and clone size, and D and trimming were worked out from the DNA. The sample lists 80,000 or so clones; around 80% were seen once. V was pared by 8 bases and J by 8 bases, with 9 bases between. The V gene's germline CDR1 is DFQATT and CDR2 SNEGSKA (reference sequence). There are 9 residues in the CDR3. The sample was peripheral blood. The sequence derives from a woman aged 80 or older with acute or convalescent COVID-19. The chain couples TRBV20-1 to TRBJ1-2; possible D gene TRBD1, 6 bases. The CDR3 region has the DNA TGCAGTAGGGGGATAGGCTACACCTTC. Protein: CSRGIGYTF.